What follows describes a single T cell receptor beta chain. Its antigen is as yet unknown. The data derive from a study of cytomegalovirus exposure and HLA in healthy donors. The overall study: Genetic ancestry analysis placed about 80% of the 398 donors that were genotyped in the Caucasian-associated cluster.

V trimming: 4 bases; J trimming: 0 bases; junction bases outside the gene matches: 6. The CDR3 extends over 16 amino acids. The germline gives CDR1 SGDLS, CDR2 YYNGEE. Study findings and constraints: According to a later analysis, most TCR beta chains associated with CMV appeared HLA-restricted. HLA alleles showed associations with approximately 15,000 TCR beta sequences in a later analysis, at a 0.05 false discovery rate.

The primer mix had 60 Vbeta and 13 Jbeta primers. Sequencing was performed with immunoSEQ multiplex PCR; in TCRdb, only in-frame clones are kept and a portion is missing. The table has about 250,000 clones, approximately 70% seen once. Input material: PBMCs. The rearrangement uses TRBV9 and TRBJ2-3; TRBD2 matches at 9 bases. The clonotype comes from a female donor in good health and CMV-seronegative. The CDR3 bases are TGTGCCAGCAGCTCGGGACTAGCCGCTAGCACAGATACGCAGTATTTT. Its protein is CASSSGLAASTDTQYF. Combining the CDR3 with reference TRBV9 and TRBJ2-3 gives the whole variable domain DSGVTQTPKHLITATGQRVTLRCSPRSGDLSVYWYQQSLDQGLQFLIQYYNGEERAKGNILERFSAQQFPDLHSELNLSSLELGDSALYFCASSSGLAASTDTQYFGPGTRLTVL.